The T cell receptor beta chain under discussion was sequenced for a study of Graves' ophthalmopathy and Graves' hyperthyroidism (dated by TCRdb to the late 2010s). Some background on the complete study: Hyperthyroidism was defined as stable when no progression to ophthalmopathy occurred within 18 months of follow-up. T-cell repertoires of thyroid tissue and blood were compared in several hyperthyroidism patients. TCR beta repertoire signatures were used to distinguish Graves' ophthalmopathy from Graves' hyperthyroidism and to predict progression to ophthalmopathy. To explore V-J signatures that separate ophthalmopathy from hyperthyroidism, a discovery set of fewer than 110 patients was enrolled, consisting of 43 with ophthalmopathy and about 60 with stable hyperthyroidism. In total, 135 blood samples were TCR-sequenced: some 40 ophthalmopathy, some 75 hyperthyroidism and some 17 hyperthyroidism-to-ophthalmopathy patients. Once sampling was done, hyperthyroidism patients were given methimazole at a starting dose of 30 mg daily, while ophthalmopathy patients were given high-dose intravenous methylprednisolone. An independent validation cohort comprised roughly 20 hyperthyroidism patients and around 16 patients who later progressed from hyperthyroidism to ophthalmopathy.

Hyperthyroidism patients were newly diagnosed, with disease duration under 2 months, and aged 18 to 65 years. Anyone with other autoimmune diseases, uncontrolled infections, pregnancy or lactation was excluded from the study. Diagnosis relied on clinical symptoms, serum thyroxine, TRAb, thyroid ultrasound and orbital computed tomography. Total RNA was extracted with Trizol reagent and quality-checked on an Agilent 2100 Bioanalyzer. The CDR3 sequence holds 15 residues, the cysteine and phenylalanine included. The entry retains the CDR3 DNA only, 45 bases that are in frame from base 1. Trimming removed 4 bases from V and 6 bases from J; the gene matches leave 4 bases unexplained. CDR1 is given as KGHDR and CDR2 as SFDVKD, both from the germline V gene. This clonotype occurred many times. Its antigen is unknown. No much larger clonotype is one base removed from it; base qualities were not supplied. TCR beta CDR3 regions were amplified from RNA transcripts for repertoire sequencing. The first round of RT-PCR was done with HTBI primers and the Qiagen OneStep RT-PCR kit, and was followed by a second round of multiplex PCR, then size selection and purification. Libraries were sequenced paired-end with 100 bp reads on an Illumina HiSeq2000. From the authors' description of their analysis: SOAPnuke was used for read processing, and reads with adapters, uncalled bases, a mean Phred below 15, or no exact constant-primer or identifier match were discarded. High-quality paired reads were merged with COPE v1.2.5. Each unique nucleotide sequence was treated as a clonotype, and MiTCR v1.1 was used to align the clonotypes to the IMGT TRB V, D and J references. Analysis was restricted to V-J combinations with a frequency above 0.0001, which covered 99.2% of repertoires. A TCR clonal expansion and chaos score per V-J combination was defined as the ratio of F50 clonal expansion to chaos observed in the TCRdist matrix. Welch's t-statistics and random forest were used to reduce the features to 10 to 15 V-J combinations, which were then used as input to a naive Bayes classifier. The similarity between thyroid and blood repertoires was quantified using the Morisita-Horn index. TCRdb reanalyzed the raw reads on its own, using fastp at Q25 for trimming and MiXCR for clone calling, and kept in-frame beta chains. CDR3 protein sequences are deduplicated, and each keeps its most common genes and DNA. It is TCRdb's table, rather than the study itself, that gives the V and J calls and clone size. Within this sample are around 520,000 distinct CDR3 sequences, with about 35% of them counted one time only. About 4.1% of the sample is taken by the ten largest.

The investigation overall reported the following: The 13-signature model separated ophthalmopathy from stable hyperthyroidism with approximately 85% sensitivity and 81.08% specificity in cross-validation, and 80%/75% in the test set. Sample size was not predetermined statistically, and investigators were not blinded to group allocation. In validation, the model predicted ophthalmopathy progression with 55% to 71% sensitivity and roughly 72% specificity; more than ten predicted patients were CT-confirmed with GO in a median of about 6.2 months. Most expanded thyroid clonotypes with a frequency above 0.001 also appeared in blood, which suggests that blood repertoires may reflect the immune response in the thyroid.

The chain joins TRBV24-1 to TRBJ2-3; 12 junctional bases match TRBD2. Sequenced: peripheral blood or thyroid tissue (not recorded which). The receptor was derived from an adult man with Graves' hyperthyroidism. The bases read TGTGCCACCAGTGACCGCGGACTAGCGGGGGATACGCAGTATTTT. Its protein product is CATSDRGLAGDTQYF.